This TCR beta chain stems from a study of cytomegalovirus exposure and HLA in healthy donors. Study-wide findings and caveats: By HLA locus, TCR association rates varied in a later analysis, with DRB1 showing the most and HLA-C the fewest. Sequence variants that were highly shared formed a cluster that was likely a sequencing artifact.

The PCR had 60 Vbeta and 13 Jbeta primers. Assay used: immunoSEQ multiplex PCR; TCRdb lists only in-frame clones, some missing. The sample totals 100,000 to 150,000 clones. A word on this clone: Its target is unknown.

Sequenced input: PBMCs. The receptor comes from a man aged 18-30 years in good health and CMV-seronegative.

CDR3 amino acids: CASNDPPGEQYF. The CDR3 DNA reads TGCGCCAGCAATGATCCTCCGGGGGAGCAGTACTTC. V usage is TRBV5-1 and J usage is TRBJ2-7; maybe TRBD2 (5 bases). V was shortened by 6 bases and J by 7 bases, with 14 bases between the two germline ends. Germline CDR1 is SGHRS and CDR2 is YFSETQ. The CDR3 has 12 amino acids.